Shown below are 25 T cell receptor beta chains from a single sample sequenced in a study of PD-1 blockade in classical Hodgkin lymphoma. In every patient, relapse followed autologous stem cell transplantation, while exposure to brentuximab vedotin differed. Profiled with immunoSEQ multiplex PCR; TCRdb holds only in-frame clones, not every one. The sample has about 66,000 clones; 60% to 80% are singletons. The sequencing here drew on peripheral blood mononuclear cells (PBMCs), taken before the second cycle of nivolumab. Receptors originate from a human donor with classical Hodgkin lymphoma.

The V and J genes are TRBV2 and TRBJ1-1, with D uncertain. The germline CDR1 and CDR2 sequences are SNHLY and FYNNEI. V was shortened by 8 bases and J by 1 base, with 14 bases between the two germline ends. This CDR3 is 14 amino acids long. The CDR3 protein is CASHSGPSNTEAFF. CDR3 nucleotides: TGTGCCAGCCACAGCGGGCCGTCGAACACTGAAGCTTTCTTT.

V usage is TRBV10-2 and J usage is TRBJ2-3; 7 bases are a match to TRBD2. With 6 bases clipped from V and 3 bases from J, the junction kept 0 bases outside the gene matches. The CDR3 consists of 12 residues. Germline CDR1 is WSHSY and CDR2 is SAAADI. In DNA, the CDR3 is TGCGCCAGCAGGGGAGGGACAGATACGCAGTATTTT. Translated: CASRGGTDTQYF.

The genes are TRBV6-1 and TRBJ1-2, with D unresolved. V dropped 4 bases and J dropped 6 bases, with 21 bases sitting between them. Germline CDR1 MNHNS, CDR2 SASEGT. The CDR3 covers 16 residues. The CDR3 loop reads CASSGYPALTSHGYTF. Here the CDR3 DNA reads TGTGCCAGCAGTGGATACCCCGCCCTTACGTCCCATGGCTACACCTTC.

This clone appeared a few times. This chain connects TRBV18 to TRBJ2-2; 13 positions match TRBD2. Germline CDR1 and CDR2: KGHSH and LQKENI. The CDR3 is 16 residues long. Trimming cost V 4 bases and J 8 bases; bases outside gene matches: 7. CDR3 region: CASSLRTSGSRGELFF. CDR3 in DNA: TGTGCCAGCTCACTACGGACTAGCGGGAGTCGTGGGGAGCTGTTTTTT. The full variable domain, in which reference TRBV18 and TRBJ2-2 provide the parts outside the CDR3, is NAGVMQNPRHLVRRRGQEARLRCSPMKGHSHVYWYRQLPEEGLKFMVYLQKENIIDESGMPKERFSAEFPKEGPSILRIQQVVRGDSAAYFCASSLRTSGSRGELFFGEGSRLTVL.

V and J are TRBV5-1 and TRBJ2-7, with 7 bases identical to TRBD1. The germline CDR1 and CDR2 sequences are SGHRS and YFSETQ. Germline trimming cut 2 bases from V and 4 bases from J; bases unmatched to any gene: 6. CDR3 length: 14 amino acids. This chain's CDR3 is CASSFEGARYEQYF. The CDR3 region has the DNA TGCGCCAGCAGCTTCGAGGGGGCGCGGTACGAGCAGTACTTC.

The chain links TRBV5-1 to TRBJ2-5; D perhaps matches TRBD2 (6 bases). The CDR3 totals 15 residues. Trimming cost V 3 bases and J 5 bases, with 17 bases left between them. Germline V gene lookup returns CDR1 SGHRS and CDR2 YFSETQ. The CDR3 DNA sequence: TGCGCCAGCAGCTCTAGAGGGTCCGGAGGGGAGACCCAGTACTTC. Its protein product is CASSSRGSGGETQYF.

This clone showed up many times. This chain uses TRBV19 with TRBJ1-2, with 8 nucleotides matching TRBD1. Losses at the gene ends were 2 bases for V and 8 bases for J; bases not matched to a gene: 10. The CDR3 is 15 amino acids. CDR1 is LNHDA, CDR2 SQIVND, per germline (reference sequence). The CDR3 DNA reads TGTGCCAGTAGTATAATCTGGGACAGGATGAAAGGCTACACCTTC. Protein: CASSIIWDRMKGYTF.

The rearrangement uses TRBV30 and TRBJ1-2, with no clear D. CDR1 is GTSNPN and CDR2 is SVGIG in the germline V gene (reference sequence). The CDR3 spans 15 residues. Trimming took off 2 bases at V and 2 bases at J, with 15 bases between the two ends. CDR3 region: CAWSPGLGSNYGYTF. The CDR3 region has the DNA TGTGCCTGGAGTCCTGGACTCGGGTCCAACTATGGCTACACCTTC.

In this sample, this clone turned up a few times. CDR3 nucleotides: TGCGCCAGCAGCCTCTCAGCGGGGGAAGAGACCCAGTACTTC. It yields the protein CASSLSAGEETQYF. V is TRBV4-1 and J is TRBJ2-5; 8 nucleotides align to TRBD2. Germline CDR1 is MGHRA and CDR2 is YSYEKL. This CDR3 has 14 amino acids. With V trimmed by 4 bases and J by 3 bases, 4 bases remained unmatched.

The table lists this clone with a few counts. Other DNA sequences from this sample encode an identical CDR3 as well. The chain combines TRBV27 with TRBJ1-2; no firm D call. V was pared by 3 bases and J by 2 bases, with 7 bases between. Germline CDR1 is MNHEY and CDR2 is SMNVEV (reference sequence). The CDR3 is made up of 13 amino acids. The CDR3 sequence is CASSFHGNYGYTF. CDR3 DNA: TGTGCCAGCAGTTTCCACGGGAACTATGGCTACACCTTC.

The V gene is TRBV2, the J gene TRBJ1-2; D unclear. The length of the CDR3 is 17 residues. V was trimmed by 3 bases and J by 3 bases, leaving 20 bases between them. Germline CDR1 is SNHLY and CDR2 is FYNNEI. This chain's CDR3 is CASSESLADLGDYGYTF. In DNA, the CDR3 is TGTGCCAGCAGTGAGTCGTTGGCTGACCTCGGGGACTATGGCTACACCTTC.

This chain joins TRBV5-6 and TRBJ2-1; the D is unclear. Per germline, CDR1 SGHDT and CDR2 YYEEEE. V was shortened by 4 bases and J by 2 bases, with 4 bases between the two germline ends. This CDR3 spans 12 amino acids. CDR3 coding DNA: TGTGCCAGCAGCGGAGCCTACAATGAGCAGTTCTTC. Translation: CASSGAYNEQFF.

The chain is built from TRBV30 and TRBJ1-1, with a weak D call TRBD1 (5 bases). V lost 5 bases and J lost 5, with 9 bases in between. The CDR3 is 11 amino acids. Germline lookup yields CDR1 GTSNPN and CDR2 SVGIG (reference sequence). The CDR3 is CAWGGETEAFF. The CDR3 DNA sequence: TGTGCCTGGGGGGGGGAAACTGAAGCTTTCTTT.

The rearrangement uses TRBV19 and TRBJ2-7, with D maybe TRBD1 (5 bases). The CDR3 covers 13 residues. The V gene's germline CDR1 is LNHDA and CDR2 SQIVND (reference sequence). Trimming removed 3 bases at V and 7 bases at J, with 13 bases between. The CDR3 sequence is CASSIGQGSEQYF. As DNA, the CDR3 is TGTGCCAGTAGTATTGGTCAGGGCTCTGAGCAGTACTTC.

CDR3 in amino acids: CASCSGQLNTEAFF. In DNA, the CDR3 is TGTGCCAGCTGTTCGGGACAGTTGAACACTGAAGCTTTCTTT. The chain combines TRBV28 with TRBJ1-1; 7 positions agree with TRBD1. V lost 8 bases to trimming and J lost 0 bases; unmatched junction nucleotides: 6. Germline loops: CDR1 MDHEN, CDR2 SYDVKM. This CDR3 spans 14 amino acids.

The rearrangement joins TRBV30 to TRBJ1-1, with D hard to call. V lost 4 bases and J 1 base, leaving 10 bases between the germline ends. The CDR3 runs 13 residues. Looked up from germline, CDR1 is GTSNPN and CDR2 is SVGIG (reference sequence). For the CDR3, the DNA is TGTGCCTGGAAGTGGGCGGCGAACACTGAAGCTTTCTTT. Amino acid sequence: CAWKWAANTEAFF.

The chain joins TRBV12-5 to TRBJ2-1; the D gene is possibly TRBD1 (6 bases). Germline V gives CDR1 LGHNT, CDR2 FRNRAP. With 1 base removed from V and 6 bases from J, the gap between germline ends came to 13 bases. The CDR3 consists of 15 residues. DNA for the CDR3: TGTGCTAGTGGTTTGGCAGTGGGGGCCAGCAATGAGCAGTTCTTC. It specifies CASGLAVGASNEQFF.

The chain carries TRBV27 and TRBJ2-1; D is ambiguous. This CDR3 spans 13 amino acids. V was cut by 3 bases and J by 4 bases, with 7 bases left in between. The germline V gene encodes CDR1 MNHEY and CDR2 SMNVEV (reference sequence). This CDR3 reads CASSFSLYNEQFF. The CDR3 region has the DNA TGTGCCAGCAGTTTTAGTCTTTACAATGAGCAGTTCTTC.

The V and J genes are TRBV11-2 and TRBJ2-7; 8 bases agree with TRBD1. V lost 4 bases, J lost 2 bases, and 10 bases stayed unmatched. Germline loops: CDR1 SGHAT, CDR2 FQNNGV. CDR3 length: 16 amino acids. The CDR3 region is CASSSSRTGRTYEQYF. DNA for the CDR3: TGTGCCAGCAGCTCCTCCCGGACAGGGAGAACCTACGAGCAGTACTTC.

This clone has only one observation. The rearrangement joins TRBV10-3 to TRBJ2-1, with TRBD2 matching 12 bases. CDR3 length: 19 residues. CDR1 ENHRY and CDR2 SYGVKD come from the germline V gene. V lost 7 bases and J lost 2; bases outside the gene matches: 15. The CDR3 loop is CAIKPRLAGVSLAYNEQFF. DNA of the CDR3: TGTGCCATCAAGCCCAGACTAGCGGGAGTCTCGCTGGCCTACAATGAGCAGTTCTTC.

Only a few counts were recorded for this clone. The chain links TRBV2 to TRBJ1-2, with a weak D call TRBD1 (6 bases). The V and J ends lost 5 bases and 3 bases respectively, with 19 bases between them. The CDR3 has 16 amino acids. Looked up from germline, CDR1 is SNHLY and CDR2 is FYNNEI. In DNA, the CDR3 is TGTGCCAGCAGTCCCGGATGGGGGGACACGGACTATGGCTACACCTTC. This encodes CASSPGWGDTDYGYTF. The variable domain in full, completed from reference TRBV2 and TRBJ1-2, reads EPEVTQTPSHQVTQMGQEVILRCVPISNHLYFYWYRQILGQKVEFLVSFYNNEISEKSEIFDDQFSVERPDGSNFTLKIRSTKLEDSAMYFCASSPGWGDTDYGYTFGSGTRLTVV.

The chain uses TRBV7-8 and TRBJ1-1; TRBD1 might be the D (6 bases). The CDR3 sequence is 14 residues long. CDR1 is SGHVS, CDR2 FQNEAQ, per germline. The V end was cut by 3 bases, the J end by 5 bases, with 13 bases between. The CDR3 nucleotides read TGTGCCAGCAGCTTCGAGGGGGTCGGAACTGAAGCTTTCTTT. Amino acids: CASSFEGVGTEAFF.

The chain has TRBV29-1 and TRBJ2-3, with 7 bases aligning to TRBD1. The CDR3 has 14 residues. V shed 3 bases and J 8 bases; nucleotides not matched to a gene: 11. Looked up from germline, CDR1 is SQVTM and CDR2 is ANQGSEA. CDR3 protein: CSVEQQGQFATQYF. The CDR3 region has the DNA TGCAGCGTTGAGCAACAGGGGCAGTTCGCTACGCAGTATTTT.

This chain joins TRBV12-5 and TRBJ2-7; D not certain. Germline V lookup: CDR1 LGHNT, CDR2 FRNRAP. There are 14 residues in the CDR3. V lost 6 bases and J 2 bases, leaving 14 bases between the germline ends. The CDR3 DNA sequence: TGTGCTAGTGGCCCCCCCACGTTTCCCTACGAGCAGTACTTC. As protein: CASGPPTFPYEQYF.

The V call is TRBV27, the J call TRBJ1-1, with D perhaps TRBD1 (6 bases). CDR1 is MNHEY, CDR2 SMNVEV, per germline (reference sequence). V was pared by 6 bases and J by 3 bases, with 11 bases between. This CDR3 contains 13 residues. The CDR3 here is CASRQTGDTEAFF. Here the CDR3 DNA reads TGTGCCAGCAGACAGACAGGAGACACTGAAGCTTTCTTT.